A single sample gave rise to the 18 T cell receptor beta chains below, sequenced in a study of blood T cell repertoires in COVID-19. Libraries were prepared by immunoSEQ multiplex PCR; TCRdb keeps only in-frame clonotypes and omits some of them. This sample has tens of thousands of clones, with just over 85% found just once. Sequenced: peripheral blood. Receptors were obtained from a man between 25 and 39 years old with acute or convalescent COVID-19.

The J gene is TRBJ2-2, the V gene TRBV7-9, with 9 nucleotides matching TRBD1. The CDR3 contains 15 residues. The ends lost 1 base at V and 3 bases at J; junction bases unmatched: 0. Looked up from germline, CDR1 is SEHNR and CDR2 is FQNEAQ (reference sequence). As DNA, the CDR3 is TGTGCCAGCAGCTTAGGGACAGGGGACACCGGGGAGCTGTTTTTT. Translated: CASSLGTGDTGELFF.

The chain joins TRBV24-1 to TRBJ2-3; a weak D match, TRBD2 (6 bases). This CDR3 is built from 17 residues. V was cut by 4 bases and J by 5 bases, with 21 bases left in between. The germline V gene has CDR1 KGHDR and CDR2 SFDVKD. The CDR3 region is CATSEPGPRNGGDTQYF. The CDR3 coding sequence is TGTGCCACCAGTGAACCGGGACCGCGAAACGGGGGAGATACGCAGTATTTT.

The CDR3 reads CASSTGDDQPQHF. In DNA form, the CDR3 reads TGTGCCAGCAGTACAGGGGATGATCAGCCCCAGCATTTT. This sequence joins TRBV6-2 or TRBV6-3 and TRBJ1-5; 7 bases agree with TRBD1. The CDR3 is 13 amino acids. The V gene's germline CDR1 is MNHEY and CDR2 SVGEGT. J gave up 5 bases and V 5 bases, and 3 bases lay outside the gene matches.

The chain couples TRBV5-1 to TRBJ1-3, with TRBD1 as a possible D gene (5 bases). V lost 2 bases and J lost 0, with 18 bases in between. The CDR3 runs 18 residues. Germline V lookup: CDR1 SGHRS, CDR2 YFSETQ. CDR3 in DNA: TGCGCCAGCAGCTTAAGGCCGCTGGGGACTCACTCTGGAAACACCATATATTTT. Translation gives CASSLRPLGTHSGNTIYF.

The rearrangement joins TRBV10-3 to TRBJ2-3, with D unresolved. Germline V gene sequence: CDR1 ENHRY, CDR2 SYGVKD. This CDR3 is 12 amino acids long. For the CDR3, the DNA is TGTGCGATCGCGCAGGGCACAGATACGCAGTATTTT. Translation: CAIAQGTDTQYF.

The rearrangement uses TRBV9 and TRBJ1-5; D is uncertain. Trimming took 2 bases from V and 4 from J, leaving 7 bases between them. CDR3 length: 13 amino acids. Germline V gives CDR1 SGDLS, CDR2 YYNGEE. The CDR3 coding sequence is TGTGCCAGCAGCGTGACACTTAATCAGCCCCAGCATTTT. Its translation is CASSVTLNQPQHF. Filled out from reference TRBV9 and TRBJ1-5, the complete variable domain reads DSGVTQTPKHLITATGQRVTLRCSPRSGDLSVYWYQQSLDQGLQFLIQYYNGEERAKGNILERFSAQQFPDLHSELNLSSLELGDSALYFCASSVTLNQPQHFGDGTRLSIL.

J is TRBJ2-7 and V is TRBV10-2, with TRBD2 identical over 12 bases. J was trimmed by 2 bases and V by 8 bases; bases with no gene match: 13. Germline values: CDR1 WSHSY, CDR2 SAAADI. The CDR3 extends over 17 amino acids. The CDR3: CASRNTPGTSGPYEQYF. The CDR3 DNA sequence: TGCGCCAGCCGAAACACCCCGGGGACTAGCGGGCCCTACGAGCAGTACTTC.

The chain has TRBV6-5 and TRBJ2-1; TRBD1 is a possible D gene (6 bases). V was pared by 6 bases and J by 5 bases, with 11 bases between. The CDR3 totals 13 residues. Germline loops: CDR1 MNHEY, CDR2 SVGAGI. This CDR3 is CASRLDRNNEQFF. As DNA, the CDR3 is TGTGCCAGCAGACTGGACAGAAACAATGAGCAGTTCTTC.

The chain couples TRBV6-5 to TRBJ1-5; D ambiguous. The V end was cut by 7 bases, the J end by 1 base, with 14 bases between. This CDR3 region has 15 residues. Germline loops: CDR1 MNHEY, CDR2 SVGAGI. CDR3 nucleotide sequence: TGTGCCAGCACCCCCCGGGGAATCAGCAATCAGCCCCAGCATTTT. It is translated as CASTPRGISNQPQHF.

V is TRBV5-1 and J is TRBJ2-5; TRBD2 agrees at 9 bases. CDR1 is SGHRS, CDR2 YFSETQ, per germline. This CDR3 comprises 17 residues. Unmatched junction bases numbered 10, after V lost 4 bases and J lost 0 bases. The CDR3 DNA reads TGCGCCAGCAGCGCCGCCCCTAGCGGGATAAACCAAGAGACCCAGTACTTC. This encodes CASSAAPSGINQETQYF.

The chain recombines TRBV3-1 (or the pseudogene TRBV3-2) with TRBJ2-7, with D uncertain. V gave up 1 base and J gave up 6 bases, with 4 bases separating them. Germline V gives CDR1 LGHDT, CDR2 YNNKEL (reference sequence). The CDR3 sequence is 11 residues long. The CDR3 loop is CASSQAIEQYF. In nucleotides, the CDR3 is TGTGCCAGCAGCCAAGCAATCGAGCAGTACTTC.

V is TRBV30 and J is TRBJ2-3, with 12 nucleotides matching TRBD2. CDR1 and CDR2 (germline): GTSNPN, SVGIG (reference sequence). CDR3 length: 15 residues. The trim removed 2 bases at V and 3 bases at J, leaving 3 bases unmatched. The CDR3 coding sequence is TGTGCCTGGAGTCGACTAGCGGGAGCTACAGATACGCAGTATTTT. This sequence encodes CAWSRLAGATDTQYF.

This chain joins TRBV5-4 and TRBJ2-7; 7 bases are shared with TRBD2. The ends lost 0 bases at V and 2 bases at J; junction bases unmatched: 5. This CDR3 has 15 residues. CDR1 is SGHNT and CDR2 is YYREEE in the germline V gene (reference sequence). The CDR3 loop reads CASSLGVGGTYEQYF. DNA of the CDR3: TGTGCCAGCAGCTTGGGGGTCGGGGGGACCTACGAGCAGTACTTC.

This chain links TRBV7-3 with TRBJ2-1, with 9 bases that match TRBD1. Losses at the gene ends were 5 bases for V and 5 bases for J; bases not matched to a gene: 13. CDR1 and CDR2 (germline): SGHTA, FQGTGA. CDR3 length equals 17 residues. Here the CDR3 DNA reads TGTGCCAGCAGCCTGACCGGGACAGGGACAGGAAACAATGAGCAGTTCTTC. It translates to CASSLTGTGTGNNEQFF.

CDR3 coding DNA: TGTGCCAGCTCACCGACGACAGACTACTATGGCTACACCTTC. This codes for CASSPTTDYYGYTF. This chain links TRBV18 with TRBJ1-2, with D perhaps matching TRBD1 (5 bases). The germline gives CDR1 KGHSH, CDR2 LQKENI. V was pared by 3 bases and J by 3 bases, with 11 bases between. This CDR3 has 14 residues. Filled out from reference TRBV18 and TRBJ1-2, the complete variable domain reads NAGVMQNPRHLVRRRGQEARLRCSPMKGHSHVYWYRQLPEEGLKFMVYLQKENIIDESGMPKERFSAEFPKEGPSILRIQQVVRGDSAAYFCASSPTTDYYGYTFGSGTRLTVV.

By its share, this clone is medium-sized (0.01 to 0.1%). This rearrangement joins TRBV5-1 to TRBJ2-6, with D hard to call. This CDR3 has 14 residues. V was pared by 4 bases and J by 0 bases, with 5 bases between. Germline-derived CDR1 and CDR2 are SGHRS and YFSETQ. CDR3 sequence (DNA): TGCGCCAGCAGCGCGGCCTCTGGGGCCAACGTCCTGACTTTC. Amino acids: CASSAASGANVLTF.

The CDR3 protein is CASSHRGGGYEQYF. As DNA, the CDR3 is TGTGCCAGCAGTCACCGGGGGGGTGGTTACGAGCAGTACTTC. The rearrangement joins TRBV6-2 or TRBV6-3 to TRBJ2-7; 8 bases are a match to TRBD2. V lost 5 bases and J lost 4; bases outside the gene matches: 7. Germline V gene data show CDR1 as MNHEY and CDR2 as SVGEGT. The CDR3 runs to 14 residues.

This clone turned up a few times. J is TRBJ2-7 and V is TRBV3-1 (or the pseudogene TRBV3-2); D is uncertain. The V end lost 0 bases, the J end lost 1 base, and 10 bases lay between the germline ends. The V gene's germline CDR1 is LGHDT and CDR2 YNNKEL (reference sequence). The CDR3 length is 15 residues. The CDR3 loop is CASSQDLIGSYEQYF. CDR3 nucleotides: TGTGCCAGCAGCCAAGATCTAATCGGGTCCTACGAGCAGTACTTC.